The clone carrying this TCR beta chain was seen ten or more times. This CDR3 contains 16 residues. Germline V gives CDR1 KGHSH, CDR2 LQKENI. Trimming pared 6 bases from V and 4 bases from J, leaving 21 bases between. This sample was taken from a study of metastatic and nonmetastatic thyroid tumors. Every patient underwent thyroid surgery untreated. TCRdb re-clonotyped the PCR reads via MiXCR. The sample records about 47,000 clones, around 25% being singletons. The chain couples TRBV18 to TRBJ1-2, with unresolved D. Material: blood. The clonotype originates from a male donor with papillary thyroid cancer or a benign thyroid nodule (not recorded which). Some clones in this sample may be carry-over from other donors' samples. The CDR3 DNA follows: TGTGCCAGCTCCCCCACGCTGGAGGGTTTCGGCTATGGCTACACCTTC. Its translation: CASSPTLEGFGYGYTF.